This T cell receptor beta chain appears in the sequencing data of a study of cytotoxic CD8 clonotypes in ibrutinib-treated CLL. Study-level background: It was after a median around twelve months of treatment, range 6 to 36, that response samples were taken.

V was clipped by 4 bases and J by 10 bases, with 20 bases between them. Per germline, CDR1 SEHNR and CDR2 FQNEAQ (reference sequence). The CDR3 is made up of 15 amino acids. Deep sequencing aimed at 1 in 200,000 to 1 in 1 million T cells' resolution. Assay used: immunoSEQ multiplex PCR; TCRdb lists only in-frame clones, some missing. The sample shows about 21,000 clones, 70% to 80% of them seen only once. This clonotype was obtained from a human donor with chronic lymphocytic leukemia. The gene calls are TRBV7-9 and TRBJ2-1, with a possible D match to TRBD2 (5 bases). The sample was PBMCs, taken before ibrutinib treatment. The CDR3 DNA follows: TGTGCCAGCAGCTCAACTAGATCCCCGGCTGGCGAGCAGTTCTTC. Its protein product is CASSSTRSPAGEQFF.